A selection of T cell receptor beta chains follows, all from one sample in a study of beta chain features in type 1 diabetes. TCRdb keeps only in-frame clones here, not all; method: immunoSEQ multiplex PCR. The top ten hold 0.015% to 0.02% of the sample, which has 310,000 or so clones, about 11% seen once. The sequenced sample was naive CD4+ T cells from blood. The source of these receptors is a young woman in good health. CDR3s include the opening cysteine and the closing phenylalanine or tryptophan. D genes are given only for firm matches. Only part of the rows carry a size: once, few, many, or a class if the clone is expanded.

CDR3 protein: CASSLQTGAGANVLTF; CDR3 DNA: TGTGCCAGCAGCTTGCAAACAGGGGCCGGGGCCAACGTCCTGACTTTC; V gene: TRBV5-4; D gene: TRBD1; J gene: TRBJ2-6; clone size: NA
CDR3 protein: CAITPDIGTEAFF; CDR3 DNA: TGTGCCATCACCCCGGACATCGGCACTGAAGCTTTCTTT; V gene: TRBV10-3; D gene: NA; J gene: TRBJ1-1; clone size: NA
CDR3 protein: CSATSGGELFF; CDR3 DNA: TGCAGTGCTACCTCGGGCGGGGAGCTGTTTTTT; V gene: TRBV20-1; D gene: NA; J gene: TRBJ2-2; clone size: few
CDR3 protein: CASSEPGQLETQYF; CDR3 DNA: TGTGCCAGCAGCGAACCGGGACAATTGGAGACCCAGTACTTC; V gene: TRBV5-4; D gene: NA; J gene: TRBJ2-5; clone size: NA
CDR3 protein: CASSELGTGMNTEAFF; CDR3 DNA: TGTGCCAGCAGTGAATTGGGGACAGGTATGAACACTGAAGCTTTCTTT; V gene: TRBV6-1; D gene: TRBD1; J gene: TRBJ1-1; clone size: NA
CDR3 protein: CASSLGTGYTGELFF; CDR3 DNA: TGTGCCAGCAGCTTGGGGACAGGGTACACCGGGGAGCTGTTTTTT; V gene: TRBV11-3; D gene: TRBD1; J gene: TRBJ2-2; clone size: NA
CDR3 protein: CASTDRLYEQYF; CDR3 DNA: TGTGCCAGCACCGACAGGTTATACGAGCAGTACTTC; V gene: TRBV28; D gene: NA; J gene: TRBJ2-7; clone size: few
CDR3 protein: CASSFRDKNTEAFF; CDR3 DNA: TGTGCCAGCAGCTTCCGGGACAAGAACACTGAAGCTTTCTTT; V gene: TRBV7-9; D gene: NA; J gene: TRBJ1-1; clone size: few
CDR3 protein: CASSLQASNQPQHF; CDR3 DNA: TGTGCCAGCTCCCTACAGGCTAGCAATCAGCCCCAGCATTTT; V gene: TRBV18; D gene: NA; J gene: TRBJ1-5; clone size: once
CDR3 protein: CASSSSGQTYEQYF; CDR3 DNA: TGTGCCAGCAGCTCCTCGGGACAGACCTACGAGCAGTACTTC; V gene: TRBV7-2; D gene: TRBD1; J gene: TRBJ2-7; clone size: few
CDR3 protein: CAWSGQGRTEAFF; CDR3 DNA: TGTGCCTGGAGTGGACAGGGACGCACTGAAGCTTTCTTT; V gene: TRBV30; D gene: TRBD1; J gene: TRBJ1-1; clone size: few
CDR3 protein: CASKLTNDYGYTF; CDR3 DNA: TGTGCCAGCAAGTTGACTAACGACTATGGCTACACCTTC; V gene: TRBV25-1; D gene: NA; J gene: TRBJ1-2; clone size: few
CDR3 protein: CASSSRGDREFGAFF; CDR3 DNA: TGTGCCAGCAGCTCCCGAGGGGACAGGGAGTTTGGAGCTTTCTTT; V gene: TRBV5-5; D gene: TRBD1; J gene: TRBJ1-1; clone size: few
CDR3 protein: CASSSGLNQETQYF; CDR3 DNA: TGTGCCAGCAGCTCGGGACTAAACCAAGAGACCCAGTACTTC; V gene: TRBV7-2; D gene: TRBD2; J gene: TRBJ2-5; clone size: few
CDR3 protein: CASSIREGAGTYEQYF; CDR3 DNA: TGTGCCAGCAGCATTCGAGAAGGGGCAGGGACCTACGAGCAGTACTTC; V gene: TRBV7-2; D gene: NA; J gene: TRBJ2-7; clone size: NA
CDR3 protein: CASSSGSPGETQYF; CDR3 DNA: TGTGCCAGCAGCTCAGGGTCCCCCGGAGAGACCCAGTACTTC; V gene: TRBV7-2; D gene: NA; J gene: TRBJ2-5; clone size: few
CDR3 protein: CASSYEGRVTDTQYF; CDR3 DNA: TGTGCCAGCAGTTACGAAGGGAGGGTCACAGATACGCAGTATTTT; V gene: TRBV6-5; D gene: TRBD2; J gene: TRBJ2-3; clone size: few
CDR3 protein: CASSSDRHTDTQYF; CDR3 DNA: TGTGCCAGCAGCTCGGACAGGCACACAGATACGCAGTATTTT; V gene: TRBV14; D gene: TRBD1; J gene: TRBJ2-3; clone size: few
CDR3 protein: CASSLGQAFSGNEQFF; CDR3 DNA: TGCGCCAGCAGCTTGGGGCAGGCGTTTTCAGGTAATGAGCAGTTCTTC; V gene: TRBV5-1; D gene: NA; J gene: TRBJ2-1; clone size: few
CDR3 protein: CASSLMRYRVQETQYF; CDR3 DNA: TGTGCCAGCAGCTTAATGAGGTACAGGGTCCAAGAGACCCAGTACTTC; V gene: TRBV21-1; D gene: NA; J gene: TRBJ2-5; clone size: NA
CDR3 protein: CASSIGLAGVFNEQFF; CDR3 DNA: TGTGCCAGTAGTATTGGACTAGCGGGAGTGTTCAATGAGCAGTTCTTC; V gene: TRBV19; D gene: TRBD2; J gene: TRBJ2-1; clone size: NA
CDR3 protein: CASIISGGSGIYNEQFF; CDR3 DNA: TGTGCCAGCATCATCTCCGGGGGTAGCGGGATTTACAATGAGCAGTTCTTC; V gene: TRBV5-8; D gene: TRBD2; J gene: TRBJ2-1; clone size: NA
CDR3 protein: CATSIPNSLAGLNEQFF; CDR3 DNA: TGTGCCACCAGCATACCGAACTCCCTAGCGGGGCTCAATGAGCAGTTCTTC; V gene: TRBV15; D gene: TRBD2; J gene: TRBJ2-1; clone size: NA
CDR3 protein: CAIGPSGTQVPGGNEQFF; CDR3 DNA: TGTGCCATCGGGCCTAGCGGGACCCAGGTCCCCGGGGGGAATGAGCAGTTCTTC; V gene: TRBV10-3; D gene: TRBD2; J gene: TRBJ2-1; clone size: few